This TCR beta chain came from a study of blood T cell repertoires in COVID-19 (dated by TCRdb to the early 2020s). In the study overall: Samples covering the acute and convalescent phases of COVID-19 were provided by collaborators in the United States, Italy and Spain. The repertoires were made available in a free public database intended to serve as a resource for research on the immune response to SARS-CoV-2. Subjects who had been exposed to COVID-19, were actively infected with it, or had recovered from it provided the deeply sampled blood TCRbeta repertoires that made up the dataset. The prospective study material was composed of cDNA or gDNA derived from T cells, B-cell-depleted T cells, or PBMCs. HLA class I and class II types, where available, came from metadata supplied by the sample provider rather than from assay-based typing. Samples were obtained from the ongoing ImmuneRACE study (first 160 participants) and from 1,254 subjects provided by 6 global collaborators. The sample metadata nearly always contained a de-identified subject ID, COVID-19 status, age in years and sex. Broader findings and caveats from the paper: How much clinical and demographic metadata was included differed by source and by participant, and the metadata was provided uncurated.

Concerning this clone itself: It lacks a known antigen. No base-level quality is on record; no much larger clone is a single base apart.

One collaborating source in Seattle enrolled patients while the patients were actively infected and followed the patients over time throughout the course of disease. Collaborating institutions collected whole blood in K2EDTA tubes following their own protocols. For TCRbeta analysis, collaborator samples were shipped as frozen whole blood, as isolated PBMCs, or as DNA extracted from either sample type. The immunoSEQ Assay, a bias-controlled multiplex PCR, was used to amplify TCRbeta CDR3 regions from genomic DNA. Per the authors' processing: Within the assay, amplification of reference gene primers was used to estimate how many nucleated cells each sample contained. To quantify the absolute abundance of each unique TCRbeta CDR3 rearrangement, sequence reads were collapsed and filtered. For each sample, productive Simpson clonality was calculated by taking the square root of Simpson's diversity index across productive rearrangements. Here the immuneACCESS table is served through TCRdb, limited to in-frame sequences with V and J called. Missing clones are a known gap in these copies; in checked studies unresolved V genes cover under half, and the rest lacks a known reason. From that table come the V and J calls and clone size; the DNA was used to work out D and trimming. For this sample there are more than 350,000 clones; around 90% appear just once. Approximately 3% of the sample rests with the top ten.

The CDR3 runs 15 amino acids, cysteine and phenylalanine included. Only the CDR3 region is kept as DNA, spanning 45 bases read in frame from base 1. The germline V gene sets CDR1 to SGHDN and CDR2 to FVKESK. Deletion took 4 bases off V and 0 bases off J, with a span of 10 bases between the germline ends. The chain is encoded by TRBV14 joined to TRBJ2-1; the D gene cannot be resolved reliably. Sample: peripheral blood. The receptor was derived from a woman aged 30 to 39 with COVID-19, enrolled during active disease. The sequence in DNA is TGTGCCAGCAGCCGGCCCTCAAGCTCCTACAATGAGCAGTTCTTC. It codes for CASSRPSSSYNEQFF. Beyond the CDR3, the reference TRBV14 and TRBJ2-1 genes provide the residues; the full variable domain reads: EAGVTQFPSHSVIEKGQTVTLRCDPISGHDNLYWYRRVMGKEIKFLLHFVKESKQDESGMPNNRFLAERTGGTYSTLKVQPAELEDSGVYFCASSRPSSSYNEQFFGPGTRLTVL.